This TCR beta chain was captured by sequencing in a study of T-cell reconstitution after alpha-beta-depleted transplantation in children. Study-level results: Surviving recipient T cells and thymic progenitors accounted for the high day-60 TCRbeta diversity observed in some patients.

Losses at the gene ends were 5 bases for V and 0 bases for J; bases not matched to a gene: 7. Germline assignment: CDR1 SGHAT and CDR2 FQNNGV. There are 15 residues in the CDR3. Unique molecular identifiers were incorporated during preparation of the TCRbeta library. One entry per CDR3 protein, called by TCRdb with MiXCR from the PCR reads. The sample shows approximately 980,000 distinct CDR3 sequences, about 29% of them seen only once. Of note for this clonotype: Antigen: not known.

This sequence originates from a boy younger than two who had a stem cell transplant for SCID, so the T cells may come from the graft donor. The chain is built from TRBV11-2 and TRBJ2-7; 7 bases agree with TRBD1. Sequences were derived from PBMCs, mostly from graft donor cells, sampled 360 days after TCRalphabeta/CD19-depleted stem cell transplant. The CDR3 loop is CASSPPGQISYEQYF. The CDR3 DNA reads TGTGCCAGCAGCCCACCGGGACAGATCTCCTACGAGCAGTACTTC.